The 30 T cell receptor beta chains below come from one sample, sequenced in a study of T cells after yellow fever vaccination. Using its own MiXCR run on the 5' RACE reads, TCRdb lists one record per CDR3 protein. The repertoire holds about 58,000 distinct CDR3 sequences, with approximately 6% as singletons. The sample here was PBMCs, either bulk or a sorted T-cell subset (CD4+, CD8+, memory, or dextramer-sorted; not recorded which), taken on the day of the yellow fever booster vaccination. The source is a man in his late teens or twenties who received the YFV17D yellow fever vaccine.

This clonotype was counted ten times or more. The CDR3 nucleotides are TGTGCCAGCAGCTTGACAGGGAACTCCTACAATGAGCAGTTCTTC. Translated: CASSLTGNSYNEQFF. The chain combines TRBV5-5 with TRBJ2-1; D perhaps matches TRBD1 (6 bases). This CDR3 has 15 amino acids. V gave up 1 base and J gave up 0 bases, with 8 bases separating them. CDR1 and CDR2 from the germline V gene are SGHKS and YYEKEE (reference sequence).

The table lists this clonotype with many counts. V usage is TRBV7-9 and J usage is TRBJ2-7, with no clear D. Per germline, CDR1 SEHNR and CDR2 FQNEAQ (reference sequence). The CDR3 has 11 residues. Trimming stripped 2 bases from V and 6 bases from J, with 5 bases between. The CDR3 loop reads CASSLFVEQYF. The CDR3 DNA sequence: TGTGCCAGCAGCTTATTTGTCGAGCAGTACTTC.

This clonotype was picked up a small number of times. The chain joins TRBV14 to TRBJ2-5, with D perhaps TRBD1 (6 bases). Trimming left V 5 bases short and J 3 bases short, with 10 bases between. The germline V gene has CDR1 SGHDN and CDR2 FVKESK. CDR3 size: 13 residues. The CDR3 is CASSFNREETQYF. CDR3 DNA sequence: TGTGCCAGCAGCTTCAACAGGGAAGAGACCCAGTACTTC.

This clonotype turned up a few times. The chain is built from TRBV5-1 and TRBJ1-4, with 9 positions matching TRBD1. Unmatched junction bases numbered 6, after V lost 4 bases and J lost 5 bases. This CDR3 is 15 amino acids long. Germline values: CDR1 SGHRS, CDR2 YFSETQ. The CDR3 bases are TGCGCCAGCAGCCCCAGGACAGGGGAAAATGAAAAACTGTTTTTT. The encoded protein is CASSPRTGENEKLFF. The full variable domain, rest sourced from reference TRBV5-1 and TRBJ1-4, is KAGVTQTPRYLIKTRGQQVTLSCSPISGHRSVSWYQQTPGQGLQFLFEYFSETQRNKGNFPGRFSGRQFSNSRSEMNVSTLELGDSALYLCASSPRTGENEKLFFGSGTQLSVL.

In this sample, this clonotype turned up many times. This chain uses TRBV6-6 with TRBJ2-1; either TRBD1 or TRBD2 may fit D (5 bases each). Germline V gene data show CDR1 as MNHNY and CDR2 as SVGAGI (reference sequence). The CDR3 totals 13 residues. The germline V and J ends were trimmed by 7 bases and 8 bases, with 15 bases remaining between them. The CDR3 region is CASTVPLGDEQFF. CDR3 bases: TGTGCCAGCACTGTCCCCCTGGGGGATGAGCAGTTCTTC.

The V and J genes are TRBV12-3 or TRBV12-4 and TRBJ1-1; 10 nucleotides match TRBD1. The CDR3 length is 13 residues. Trimming at V came to 5 bases and at J to 7 bases, leaving 4 bases not matched to a gene. The CDR3 DNA sequence: TGTGCCAGCAGTCCCGGACAGGGGGATGAAGCTTTCTTT. Its protein is CASSPGQGDEAFF.

This clonotype occurred many times. The chain combines TRBV7-3 with TRBJ2-7, with 9 bases lining up with TRBD1. The CDR3 runs 14 residues. Germline V lookup: CDR1 SGHTA, CDR2 FQGTGA. V lost 5 bases, J lost 3 bases, and 5 bases stayed unmatched. CDR3: CASSPGQGFYEQYF. DNA for the CDR3: TGTGCCAGCAGCCCGGGACAGGGATTCTACGAGCAGTACTTC. Combining the CDR3 with reference TRBV7-3 and TRBJ2-7 gives the whole variable domain GAGVSQTPSNKVTEKGKYVELRCDPISGHTALYWYRQSLGQGPEFLIYFQGTGAADDSGLPNDRFFAVRPEGSVSTLKIQRTERGDSAVYLCASSPGQGFYEQYFGPGTRLTVT.

This clonotype was counted many times. The genes are TRBV6-5 and TRBJ2-7, with TRBD1 matching 9 bases. Germline V gene lookup returns CDR1 MNHEY and CDR2 SVGAGI. There are 15 residues in the CDR3. Germline trimming cut 6 bases from V and 4 bases from J; bases unmatched to any gene: 10. In DNA, the CDR3 is TGTGCCAGCAGCCCGCGGGGTGGACAGGGGTACGAGCAGTACTTC. This gives the protein CASSPRGGQGYEQYF.

This chain connects TRBV6-2 or TRBV6-3 to TRBJ1-1; D might be TRBD1 (5 bases). This CDR3 is 16 amino acids long. V shed 2 bases and J shed 0 bases, with 13 bases lying between them. Per the germline V gene, CDR1 is MNHEY and CDR2 is SVGEGT. CDR3 nucleotides: TGTGCCAGCAGTTACAGGACACGATCTATGAACACTGAAGCTTTCTTT. This codes for CASSYRTRSMNTEAFF.

This chain joins TRBV7-6 and TRBJ2-5; D might be TRBD2 (7 bases). The germline V and J ends were trimmed by 2 bases and 3 bases, with 16 bases remaining between them. Per germline, CDR1 SGHVS and CDR2 FNYEAQ. CDR3 length: 16 amino acids. The CDR3 is CASSLTGGRGKETQYF. The CDR3, as DNA: TGTGCCAGCAGCTTAACGGGGGGCCGAGGGAAAGAGACCCAGTACTTC.

This clonotype was detected many times. The CDR3 region is CASSLSAEETQYF. The CDR3 region has the DNA TGTGCCAGCAGCTTAAGCGCAGAAGAGACCCAGTACTTC. V and J are TRBV13 and TRBJ2-5; D is unclear. This CDR3 has 13 residues. CDR1 and CDR2 (germline): PRHDT, FYEKMQ (reference sequence). Trimming shortened V by 2 bases and J by 3 bases, and 7 bases separated the two germline ends.

The chain uses TRBV3-1 and TRBJ1-1; 9 bases align to TRBD1. The V gene's germline CDR1 is LGHDT and CDR2 YNNKEL (reference sequence). V was clipped by 4 bases and J by 0 bases; unmatched bases: 9. This CDR3 is 17 amino acids long. CDR3: CASSRIGTGYMNTEAFF. CDR3 DNA sequence: TGTGCCAGCAGCCGCATAGGGACAGGGTACATGAACACTGAAGCTTTCTTT.

This clonotype was found many times. This rearrangement joins TRBV6-2 or TRBV6-3 to TRBJ2-3; 7 nucleotides line up with TRBD1. With V trimmed by 5 bases and J by 6 bases, 5 bases remained unmatched. CDR3 length equals 13 residues. The V gene's germline CDR1 is MNHEY and CDR2 SVGEGT. CDR3 residues: CASSRTGADTQYF. The CDR3 nucleotides read TGTGCCAGCAGTCGAACAGGGGCGGATACGCAGTATTTT.

The table lists this clonotype with a few counts. The chain recombines TRBV4-3 with TRBJ1-6; D remains unclear. The V gene's germline CDR1 is LGHNA and CDR2 YSLEER. V was clipped by 2 bases and J by 7 bases, with 12 bases between them. The CDR3 is 15 residues long. The CDR3 DNA is TGCGCCAGCAGCCAAAGTAGTCCCTCGAATTCACCCCTCCACTTT. This codes for CASSQSSPSNSPLHF.

This clonotype appeared many times. The chain carries TRBV27 and TRBJ2-1, with a tentative D call TRBD1 (6 bases). Germline assignment: CDR1 MNHEY and CDR2 SMNVEV (reference sequence). The CDR3 length is 15 residues. V was trimmed by 4 bases and J by 5 bases, leaving 15 bases between them. The CDR3 DNA is TGTGCCAGCAGTTCGACAGGAAAGTTCCACAATGAGCAGTTCTTC. Amino acid sequence: CASSSTGKFHNEQFF.

This clonotype was counted many times. The J gene is TRBJ2-3, the V gene TRBV7-9; perhaps TRBD1 as D (5 bases). Germline assignment: CDR1 SEHNR and CDR2 FQNEAQ (reference sequence). This CDR3 comprises 14 residues. Trimming took 4 bases from V and 5 from J, leaving 13 bases between them. As DNA, the CDR3 is TGTGCCAGCAGCTCACCCCTGGGGCTAGATACGCAGTATTTT. It specifies CASSSPLGLDTQYF. The full variable domain, rest sourced from reference TRBV7-9 and TRBJ2-3, is DTGVSQNPRHKITKRGQNVTFRCDPISEHNRLYWYRQTLGQGPEFLTYFQNEAQLEKSRLLSDRFSAERPKGSFSTLEIQRTEQGDSAMYLCASSSPLGLDTQYFGPGTRLTVL.

This clonotype was counted many times. CDR3 sequence reads: CASSGGLSYNEQFF. As DNA, the CDR3 is TGTGCCAGCAGTGGGGGCCTCTCATACAATGAGCAGTTCTTC. The chain links TRBV7-9 to TRBJ2-1, with D possibly TRBD1 on 6 matching bases. The CDR3 totals 14 residues. Between the trimmed V and J ends, which lost 6 bases and 4 bases, there was a span of 13 bases. Per germline, CDR1 SEHNR and CDR2 FQNEAQ (reference sequence).

Ten or more counts support this clonotype. V is TRBV7-6 and J is TRBJ1-2, with D maybe TRBD1 (5 bases). V gave up 5 bases and J gave up 1 base, with 17 bases separating them. Germline CDR1 is SGHVS and CDR2 is FNYEAQ. The CDR3 runs 16 residues. CDR3 nucleotide sequence: TGTGCCAGCAGCCCCAGTTGGGGGGGGGGTAACTATGGCTACACCTTC. It is translated as CASSPSWGGGNYGYTF.

The table lists this clonotype with many counts. The chain links TRBV5-1 to TRBJ2-2; D is unclear. CDR1 is SGHRS and CDR2 is YFSETQ in the germline V gene. There are 14 residues in the CDR3. Trimming cost V 2 bases and J 1 base, with 6 bases left between them. CDR3 protein: CASSFRQNTGELFF. CDR3 in DNA: TGCGCCAGCAGCTTCAGACAGAACACCGGGGAGCTGTTTTTT.

The chain combines TRBV19 with TRBJ2-7; 9 bases match TRBD2. Per germline, CDR1 LNHDA and CDR2 SQIVND (reference sequence). Losses at the gene ends were 5 bases for V and 2 bases for J; bases not matched to a gene: 7. The CDR3 has 15 amino acids. CDR3 DNA sequence: TGTGCCAGTAGTTTCCCGGGACTAGCCGCCTACGAGCAGTACTTC. Amino acids: CASSFPGLAAYEQYF.

In its sample, this clonotype was seen many times. The genes are TRBV7-8 and TRBJ2-7, with 8 bases matching TRBD2. The CDR3 is made up of 13 amino acids. In germline, CDR1 is SGHVS, CDR2 FQNEAQ. The V segment lost 7 bases and the J segment 6 bases; nucleotides outside the gene matches: 8. The CDR3 DNA follows: TGTGCCAGCACCGACGGACTAGCCGGCGAGCAGTACTTC. It yields the protein CASTDGLAGEQYF.

V and J are TRBV6-5 and TRBJ2-5; D not resolved. The germline V and J ends were trimmed by 8 bases and 0 bases, with 10 bases remaining between them. This CDR3 is built from 13 residues. Germline V gene sequence: CDR1 MNHEY, CDR2 SVGAGI. The CDR3 reads CASSIDHQETQYF. In DNA form, the CDR3 reads TGTGCCAGCTCCATAGACCACCAAGAGACCCAGTACTTC.

In its sample, this clonotype was seen many times. J is TRBJ1-1 and V is TRBV5-1, with D tentatively TRBD1 (5 bases). V was clipped by 0 bases and J by 0 bases, with 12 bases between them. The CDR3 is made up of 16 amino acids. Per the germline V gene, CDR1 is SGHRS and CDR2 is YFSETQ. In DNA form, the CDR3 reads TGCGCCAGCAGCTTGGCCCCAGGGATGATGAACACTGAAGCTTTCTTT. Residues: CASSLAPGMMNTEAFF.

The chain employs TRBV28 and TRBJ2-1; 10 bases are a match to TRBD2. The CDR3 is 20 amino acids. J lost 6 bases, V lost 2 bases, and 19 bases had no gene match. Germline V CDR1 and CDR2: MDHEN, SYDVKM. CDR3 nucleotide sequence: TGTGCCAGCAGTTTAGACCTGGGATGGTCTGGGACTAGCGTCCCCAATGAGCAGTTCTTC. This encodes CASSLDLGWSGTSVPNEQFF.

The chain carries TRBV5-4 and TRBJ1-4; 9 bases agree with TRBD1. The CDR3 has 16 amino acids. V lost 0 bases and J lost 6; bases outside the gene matches: 6. From germline, CDR1 is SGHNT and CDR2 YYREEE (reference sequence). CDR3 sequence reads: CASSLAPGQGDEKLFF. In DNA, the CDR3 is TGTGCCAGCAGCTTGGCGCCGGGACAGGGAGATGAAAAACTGTTTTTT.

This clonotype was seen at least ten times. V is TRBV20-1 and J is TRBJ2-7; 9 bases line up with TRBD1. Per the germline V gene, CDR1 is DFQATT and CDR2 is SNEGSKA (reference sequence). The junction had 3 bases not matched to a gene; V was cut back by 0 bases and J by 3 bases. The CDR3 covers 14 residues. CDR3: CSARDLTGGYEQYF. The CDR3 DNA reads as TGCAGTGCTAGAGATCTGACAGGGGGCTACGAGCAGTACTTC.

There are a few counts of this clonotype. The genes are TRBV7-9 and TRBJ2-7, with D perhaps assigned TRBD1 or TRBD2 (5 bases each). In germline, CDR1 is SEHNR, CDR2 FQNEAQ (reference sequence). Trimming left V 4 bases short and J 2 bases short, with 6 bases between. The CDR3 extends over 12 amino acids. The CDR3 loop reads CASSWDPYEQYF. As DNA, the CDR3 is TGTGCCAGCAGCTGGGACCCCTACGAGCAGTACTTC.

This clonotype was seen at least ten times. CDR3: CAISGGLGLYQETQYF. The CDR3 DNA reads TGTGCCATCAGTGGCGGACTAGGACTCTACCAAGAGACCCAGTACTTC. This sequence joins TRBV10-3 and TRBJ2-5; TRBD2 matches 7 bases. The CDR3 consists of 16 residues. Germline-derived CDR1 and CDR2 are ENHRY and SYGVKD. The trim removed 4 bases at V and 0 bases at J, leaving 8 bases unmatched.

The chain recombines TRBV6-5 with TRBJ2-5, with D possibly being TRBD2 (6 bases). Germline V gene lookup returns CDR1 MNHEY and CDR2 SVGAGI. The CDR3 runs 14 residues. V lost 6 bases and J 3 bases, leaving 14 bases between the germline ends. The DNA for the CDR3 is TGTGCCAGCAGCCTGACTGGAGGGAAAGAGACCCAGTACTTC. This sequence encodes CASSLTGGKETQYF.

This clonotype has a count of ten or more. The chain has TRBV9 and TRBJ2-3; a possible D gene is TRBD2 (5 bases). The length of the CDR3 is 14 residues. V was shortened by 2 bases and J by 4 bases, with 11 bases between the two germline ends. Looked up from germline, CDR1 is SGDLS and CDR2 is YYNGEE. The CDR3 DNA reads TGTGCCAGCAGCGTGGGCGGAGGACCAGATACGCAGTATTTT. Protein sequence: CASSVGGGPDTQYF.